Listed below are T cell receptor beta chains from one sample, sequenced in a study of cytomegalovirus exposure and HLA in healthy donors. Repertoires were generated with immunoSEQ multiplex PCR, while TCRdb's copy carries only in-frame clones and drops some. The data contain about 160,000 clones, 75% to 85% of them singletons. Material for sequencing was PBMCs. These receptors were taken from a woman in her fifties or sixties in good health and CMV-seronegative. Both conserved end residues are part of each CDR3. The order of the fields is J gene, clone size, V gene, D gene, CDR3 protein, CDR3 DNA. The D gene is left open where the match is weak. The size of a clone is reported for some rows only, either as once, few or many, or as a class for expanded clones.

TRBJ1-6 - TRBV2 - CASSPDRFRNSPLHF TGTGCCAGCAGTCCCGACAGATTCCGTAATTCACCCCTCCACTTT
TRBJ2-6 - TRBV5-5 - CASSLIDSSGPYSGANVLTF TGTGCCAGCAGCTTGATTGACAGCTCAGGTCCATACTCTGGGGCCAACGTCCTGACTTTC
TRBJ2-7 - TRBV7-6 - CASSFALGGSYEQYF TGTGCCAGCAGCTTTGCGCTGGGGGGCTCCTACGAGCAGTACTTC
TRBJ2-5 - TRBV7-2 TRBD2 CASSFSGRVQETQYF TGTGCCAGCAGTTTCAGCGGGAGGGTCCAAGAGACCCAGTACTTC
TRBJ2-6 - TRBV29-1 TRBD1 CSVEDRGPGANVLTF TGCAGCGTTGAGGACAGGGGGCCTGGGGCCAACGTCCTGACTTTC
TRBJ1-4 once TRBV27 TRBD1 CASSRQGSNEKLFF TGTGCCAGCAGTAGACAGGGCTCTAATGAAAAACTGTTTTTT
TRBJ2-3 - TRBV5-4 - CASKGGTDTQYF TGTGCCAGTAAGGGGGGGACAGATACGCAGTATTTT
TRBJ2-3 - TRBV7-2 TRBD2 CASSSRGVRTDTQYF TGTGCCAGCAGCTCGCGGGGGGTCCGCACAGATACGCAGTATTTT
TRBJ1-5 - TRBV6-6 TRBD1 CASRTGGMVSNQPQHF TGTGCCAGCAGGACAGGGGGTATGGTGAGCAATCAGCCCCAGCATTTT
TRBJ1-2 - TRBV6-5 TRBD1 CASSPQGWIGYTF TGTGCCAGCAGCCCACAGGGGTGGATCGGCTACACCTTC
TRBJ1-1 - TRBV2 - CATGGTGNTEAFF TGTGCCACTGGGGGGACCGGGAACACTGAAGCTTTCTTT
TRBJ2-3 - TRBV7-9 TRBD2 CASSSAGGQTDTQYF TGTGCCAGCAGCTCAGCGGGGGGGCAGACAGATACGCAGTATTTT
TRBJ2-3 - TRBV5-4 TRBD2 CASRGASGGASDTQYF TGTGCCAGCAGGGGGGCTAGCGGGGGGGCCTCAGATACGCAGTATTTT
TRBJ1-1 - TRBV7-9 TRBD1 CASSLSGGALEAFF TGTGCCAGCAGCTTATCAGGGGGTGCTCTTGAAGCTTTCTTT
TRBJ2-3 - TRBV6-5 - CASSRSGRDTQYF TGTGCCAGCAGTAGGAGCGGAAGAGATACGCAGTATTTT
TRBJ1-3 - TRBV4-1 - CASSQDPGGSGNTIYF TGCGCCAGCAGCCAAGATCCCGGGGGCTCTGGAAACACCATATATTTT
TRBJ2-5 - TRBV7-3 TRBD1 CASSLTGGEETQYF TGTGCCAGCAGCCTGACAGGGGGTGAGGAGACCCAGTACTTC
TRBJ2-7 - TRBV6-5 TRBD1 CASSFGQGSYEQYF TGTGCCAGCAGTTTCGGACAGGGATCCTACGAGCAGTACTTC
TRBJ2-5 once TRBV7-2 - CASSFSLQETQYF TGTGCCAGCAGCTTTAGCCTCCAAGAGACCCAGTACTTC
TRBJ2-7 - TRBV6-1 - CASSSRPRGYEQYF TGTGCCAGCAGTTCTCGCCCCAGGGGCTACGAGCAGTACTTC